What follows is one TCR beta chain and its context. This receptor's antigen is unknown. Within one base of it there is no much larger clone, and no base qualities were kept. CDR1 and CDR2 are read off the germline V gene as KGHDR and SFDVKD. Relative to germline, V is 5 bases shorter and J is 1 base shorter, with 5 bases between their ends. The CDR3 measures 13 amino acids from cysteine to phenylalanine. Kept here is only the CDR3 DNA, which spans 39 bases and is read in frame from base 1. The iRepertoire nested amplicon-rescue multiplex PCR (arm-PCR) platform was used to amplify TCR alpha and beta CDR3 regions from RNA. The input for one-step reverse transcription and amplification was roughly 100-450 ng of either tissue mRNA or PBMC total RNA. After bead purification, a secondary multiplex PCR added Illumina adapters, and libraries were gel-purified between 200 and 400 bp. Demultiplexing relied on internal 6-nucleotide barcodes carried by the libraries. Sequencing of the libraries was done on an Illumina MiSeq using 2x220 or 2x250 nucleotide paired-end reads. From the authors' description of their analysis: FLASH 1.2.11 was used to merge paired reads, and BWA-MEM then aligned the reads to the GRCh37 human genome before TRA and TRB reads were extracted. V and J assignment used an IMGT-derived reference of cassette sequences and CDR3 motifs that included pseudogenes. Three-frame translation of reads was performed, and productive CDR3s were defined as those with a C...FGXG motif and no stop codons. Clonotypes were defined as unique combinations of V-J cassette pair and CDR3 amino acid sequence. Reads were filtered by Hamming distance, thresholded by each sample's sequence error rate in mapped regions. The public sequencing data were trimmed at Q25 with fastp and processed into clonotypes with MiXCR by TCRdb, which kept only in-frame beta chains. Every CDR3 protein is listed once, alongside the most common genes and DNA of its rows. TCRdb, rather than the study authors, made the V and J calls. A total of around 100,000 distinct CDR3 sequences appear in this sample, about 30% of them only once. Of the sample, roughly 45% falls within the top ten clones.

The source of the sample is a study of glioma-infiltrating T cells (dated by TCRdb to 2016 to 2017). Notes on the research overall: The study sequenced TCR alpha- and beta-chain repertoires from glioma tissue, from non-neoplastic brain tissue and from matched peripheral blood mononuclear cells. To gauge divergence between tissue and blood T-cell populations, every tissue-infiltrating repertoire was compared against the peripheral blood repertoire from the same patient. The paired cohort comprised three low-grade glioma patients, 7 or 8 primary glioblastoma patients and three non-glioma patients contributing non-neoplastic brain tissue.

General study outcomes and caveats: VJ-independent divergence between tissue and blood was below expectation in non-neoplastic patients but above expectation in all gliomas, especially low-grade gliomas. Only a very small number of CDR3 sequences turned up in both tissue and blood, a result put down to high CDR3 diversity combined with limited sampling. Small numbers underpinned the group comparisons: roughly 8 glioblastoma patients, three low-grade glioma patients and three non-neoplastic patients.

The receptor was derived from a human donor with low-grade glioma or glioblastoma, undergoing nonglioma brain surgery, or in good health (not recorded which). Rearrangement joined TRBV24-1 to TRBJ2-1; no D gene call is confident. The sample consisted of glioma tissue, nonneoplastic brain tissue, or PBMCs (not recorded which). The CDR3 amino acid sequence is: CATSGESYNEQFF. In nucleotides, the sequence is TGTGCCACCAGTGGAGAATCCTACAATGAGCAGTTCTTC.